A single sample gave rise to the 20 T cell receptor beta chains below, sequenced in a study of cytomegalovirus exposure and HLA in healthy donors (dated by TCRdb to 2016 to 2017). The library came from the immunoSEQ multiplex PCR assay. A mixture of 60 forward primers for TCR Vbeta segments and 13 reverse primers for TCR Jbeta segments was used in the multiplex PCR. TCRdb took this table from immuneACCESS and kept in-frame rearrangements with V and J called. Such tables lack part of the clones; where checked against another copy, unresolved V genes explain under half of the gap, and the rest is unexplained. Here the sample has fewer than 250,000 clones; approximately 82% occur a single time. 10% of the sample is taken by the ten largest. The specimen sequenced was PBMCs. These receptors all come from a woman aged 50 to 60 in good health and CMV-seropositive.

The rearrangement joins TRBV7-9 to TRBJ1-3, with a weak D call TRBD1 (5 bases). Germline-derived CDR1 and CDR2 are SEHNR and FQNEAQ (reference sequence). V was trimmed by 4 bases and J by 0 bases, leaving 13 bases between them. The CDR3 is 16 residues long. The CDR3 is CASSSTGLFSGNTIYF. CDR3 sequence (DNA): TGTGCCAGCAGCTCCACGGGACTGTTCTCTGGAAACACCATATATTTT. The full variable domain, rest sourced from reference TRBV7-9 and TRBJ1-3, is DTGVSQNPRHKITKRGQNVTFRCDPISEHNRLYWYRQTLGQGPEFLTYFQNEAQLEKSRLLSDRFSAERPKGSFSTLEIQRTEQGDSAMYLCASSSTGLFSGNTIYFGEGSWLTVV.

The chain combines TRBV9 with TRBJ1-6, with unresolved D. This CDR3 region has 15 residues. With 3 bases removed from V and 7 bases from J, the gap between germline ends came to 14 bases. Germline V gives CDR1 SGDLS, CDR2 YYNGEE. Here the CDR3 DNA reads TGTGCCAGCAGCGACGTGGCAGTTAGCAATTCACCCCTCCACTTT. Translating gives CASSDVAVSNSPLHF. Supplemented by reference TRBV9 and TRBJ1-6, the full variable domain reads DSGVTQTPKHLITATGQRVTLRCSPRSGDLSVYWYQQSLDQGLQFLIQYYNGEERAKGNILERFSAQQFPDLHSELNLSSLELGDSALYFCASSDVAVSNSPLHFGNGTRLTVT.

J is TRBJ1-4 and V is TRBV19; D not certain. In germline, CDR1 is LNHDA, CDR2 SQIVND (reference sequence). The germline V and J ends were trimmed by 3 bases and 5 bases, with 13 bases remaining between them. The CDR3 is 15 residues long. The CDR3: CASSIMRASNEKLFF. The CDR3 nucleotides are TGTGCCAGTAGTATTATGAGGGCATCGAATGAAAAACTGTTTTTT.

The chain has TRBV13 and TRBJ2-5; 10 positions agree with TRBD2. This CDR3 region has 18 residues. Germline-derived CDR1 and CDR2 are PRHDT and FYEKMQ (reference sequence). V lost 0 bases to trimming and J lost 5 bases; unmatched junction nucleotides: 12. CDR3 DNA: TGTGCCAGCAGCTTAGGCCTCCAGCGGGGGGGCTGGTTGGAGACCCAGTACTTC. This translates into CASSLGLQRGGWLETQYF.

The rearrangement links TRBV19 to TRBJ2-5; D perhaps matches TRBD2 (5 bases). The V and J ends lost 2 bases and 5 bases respectively, with 12 bases between them. In germline, CDR1 is LNHDA, CDR2 SQIVND (reference sequence). The CDR3 is 14 amino acids. The CDR3 sequence is CASSISASRETQYF. The CDR3 DNA is TGTGCCAGTAGTATAAGTGCTAGCCGGGAGACCCAGTACTTC.

A remark on this clone: One junction end disagrees with the germline gene, perhaps due to a read error. The chain is built from TRBV7-2 and TRBJ2-5, with a tentative D call TRBD2 (6 bases). The germline V gene encodes CDR1 SGHTA and CDR2 FQGNSA. The CDR3 runs 17 residues. The CDR3 region has the DNA TGTGCCTGCAGCTTAGGTTGGGGGGAGAAGCTCCCCGTGACCCAGTACTTC. It yields the protein CACSLGWGEKLPVTQYF.

This clone was counted only a few times. This chain joins TRBV2 and TRBJ1-2; D is ambiguous. This CDR3 has 13 residues. The germline V and J ends were trimmed by 6 bases and 4 bases, with 12 bases remaining between them. Germline CDR1 is SNHLY and CDR2 is FYNNEI. The CDR3 protein is CASRGLLVYGYTF. CDR3 in DNA: TGTGCCAGCAGGGGCCTACTTGTCTATGGCTACACCTTC.

This chain joins TRBV28 and TRBJ2-1, with D perhaps matching TRBD2 (6 bases). CDR3 size: 16 residues. V gave up 5 bases and J gave up 0 bases, with 14 bases separating them. Germline CDR1 reads MDHEN; CDR2 reads SYDVKM. The CDR3 nucleotides read TGTGCCAGCAGTACCGGGAGCCTGAGCTCCTACAATGAGCAGTTCTTC. Translation gives CASSTGSLSSYNEQFF.

This clone was observed a single time. The chain recombines TRBV28 with TRBJ1-5; D gene unclear. The V end was cut by 7 bases, the J end by 4 bases, with 17 bases between. The CDR3 runs 15 residues. In germline, CDR1 is MDHEN, CDR2 SYDVKM. For the CDR3, the DNA is TGTGCCAGCAACCCTCTCCAGTCATTAAATCAGCCCCAGCATTTT. Translated, it gives CASNPLQSLNQPQHF.

The chain uses TRBV30 and TRBJ1-3, with D tentatively TRBD1 (5 bases). This CDR3 contains 13 residues. Germline V gene data show CDR1 as GTSNPN and CDR2 as SVGIG (reference sequence). V shed 2 bases and J shed 2 bases, with 7 bases lying between them. CDR3 nucleotides: TGTGCCTGGAGTTGGGGGGCTGGAAACACCATATATTTT. It translates to CAWSWGAGNTIYF.

The CDR3 sequence: CASSPTGARVGNTEAFF. DNA for the CDR3: TGTGCCAGCTCACCGACAGGGGCCCGTGTAGGGAACACTGAAGCTTTCTTT. The chain combines TRBV18 with TRBJ1-1; 8 nucleotides match TRBD1. This CDR3 has 17 residues. With V trimmed by 3 bases and J by 1 base, 10 bases remained unmatched. Germline V gene sequence: CDR1 KGHSH, CDR2 LQKENI.

This clone was counted between two and nine times. V gene TRBV7-3 combines with J gene TRBJ1-1; 9 bases line up with TRBD1. With 6 bases clipped from V and 0 bases from J, the junction kept 11 bases outside the gene matches. The CDR3 is made up of 17 amino acids. Germline CDR1 is SGHTA and CDR2 is FQGTGA. This chain's CDR3 is CASRFGTGLSLNTEAFF. The CDR3 DNA reads as TGTGCCAGCAGGTTCGGGACAGGGTTAAGCTTGAACACTGAAGCTTTCTTT.

This clone turned up a few times. The V and J genes are TRBV7-9 and TRBJ1-1; D uncertain. The CDR3 runs to 13 residues. Germline V CDR1 and CDR2: SEHNR, FQNEAQ (reference sequence). V was clipped by 3 bases and J by 3 bases, with 8 bases between them. The CDR3: CASSLYGDTEAFF. The DNA for the CDR3 is TGTGCCAGCAGCTTGTACGGGGACACTGAAGCTTTCTTT. Drawing the rest from reference TRBV7-9 and TRBJ1-1, the complete variable domain is DTGVSQNPRHKITKRGQNVTFRCDPISEHNRLYWYRQTLGQGPEFLTYFQNEAQLEKSRLLSDRFSAERPKGSFSTLEIQRTEQGDSAMYLCASSLYGDTEAFFGQGTRLTVV.

This sequence joins TRBV2 and TRBJ2-2; 10 nucleotides match TRBD1. The ends lost 8 bases at V and 7 bases at J; junction bases unmatched: 10. From germline, CDR1 is SNHLY and CDR2 FYNNEI. The length of the CDR3 is 15 residues. CDR3 residues: CASELTGGRGGELFF. CDR3 in DNA: TGTGCCAGCGAGTTGACAGGGGGCAGGGGCGGGGAGCTGTTTTTT. Supplemented by reference TRBV2 and TRBJ2-2, the full variable domain reads EPEVTQTPSHQVTQMGQEVILRCVPISNHLYFYWYRQILGQKVEFLVSFYNNEISEKSEIFDDQFSVERPDGSNFTLKIRSTKLEDSAMYFCASELTGGRGGELFFGEGSRLTVL.

The V call is TRBV19, the J call TRBJ2-1; the match to TRBD1 covers 8 bases. Germline V CDR1 and CDR2: LNHDA, SQIVND (reference sequence). V was pared by 7 bases and J by 8 bases, with 4 bases of the junction left unmatched. The CDR3 is 12 amino acids. CDR3 nucleotides: TGTGCCAGTATGACAGGGGTAGATGAGCAGTTCTTC. This translates into CASMTGVDEQFF.

This clone showed up just once. The chain joins TRBV21-1 to TRBJ1-2; the D call in the table, TRBD1, was not verified against the DNA. TRBV21-1 is deemed a pseudogene. The CDR3 is 16 amino acids. CDR3 in amino acids: CASSKPGQGSVYGYTF. In nucleotides, the CDR3 is TGTGCCAGCAGCAAGCCGGGACAGGGGTCGGTCTATGGCTACACCTTC.

The chain is built from TRBV7-3 and TRBJ2-1; D is uncertain. The germline gives CDR1 SGHTA, CDR2 FQGTGA. The length of the CDR3 is 16 residues. V was pared by 6 bases and J by 8 bases, with 23 bases between. The CDR3 DNA sequence: TGTGCCAGCAGTTCCACCACGCAGAACCCTTACCATGAGCAGTTCTTC. The encoded protein is CASSSTTQNPYHEQFF.

The V and J genes are TRBV14 and TRBJ2-3, with unresolved D. The CDR3 has 16 residues. V lost 0 bases to trimming and J lost 6 bases, with 16 bases between them. Germline lookup yields CDR1 SGHDN and CDR2 FVKESK. The CDR3 sequence is CASSQDLPSDGDTQYF. The CDR3 DNA sequence: TGTGCCAGCAGCCAAGATCTGCCCAGCGATGGCGATACGCAGTATTTT.

The count of this clone is one. This sequence joins TRBV6-4 and TRBJ2-1, with 8 nucleotides matching TRBD1. Germline loops: CDR1 MRHNA, CDR2 SNTAGT. The J segment lost 4 bases and the V segment lost 5 bases, leaving 10 bases of the junction unmatched. The CDR3 covers 16 residues. The CDR3 DNA follows: TGTGCCAGCAGTCAAACCGGGACAGGAGGTTACAATGAGCAGTTCTTC. Its translation: CASSQTGTGGYNEQFF.

The chain has TRBV19 and TRBJ2-7; D gene unclear. This CDR3 comprises 13 residues. Germline CDR1 and CDR2: LNHDA and SQIVND (reference sequence). The V and J ends lost 3 bases and 4 bases respectively, with 10 bases between them. The chain's CDR3 is CASSILPNYEQYF. CDR3 nucleotide sequence: TGTGCCAGTAGTATCCTGCCTAATTACGAGCAGTACTTC.